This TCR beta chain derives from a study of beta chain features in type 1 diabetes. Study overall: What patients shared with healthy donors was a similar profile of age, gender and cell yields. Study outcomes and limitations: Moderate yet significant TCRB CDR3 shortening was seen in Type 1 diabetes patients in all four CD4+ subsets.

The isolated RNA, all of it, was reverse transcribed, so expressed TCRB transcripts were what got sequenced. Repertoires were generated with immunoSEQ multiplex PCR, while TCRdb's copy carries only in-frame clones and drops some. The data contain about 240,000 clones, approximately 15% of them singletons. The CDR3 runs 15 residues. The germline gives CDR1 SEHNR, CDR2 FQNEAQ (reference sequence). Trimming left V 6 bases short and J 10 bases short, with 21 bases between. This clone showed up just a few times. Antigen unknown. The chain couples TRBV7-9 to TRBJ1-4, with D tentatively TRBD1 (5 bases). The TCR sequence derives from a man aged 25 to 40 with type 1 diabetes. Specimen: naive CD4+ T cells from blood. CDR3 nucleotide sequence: TGTGCCAGCAGGAAGGGACGCCTAGCGGGGGGAAAACTGTTTTTT. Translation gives CASRKGRLAGGKLFF.